Listed below are T cell receptor beta chains from one sample, sequenced in a study of T cell changes during pregnancy in multiple sclerosis. Repertoires were generated with immunoSEQ multiplex PCR, while TCRdb's copy carries only in-frame clones and drops some. The table shows roughly 47,000 clones, with approximately 94% occurring only once. Material: CD8+ T cells from peripheral blood mononuclear cells, obtained before pregnancy. These receptors were taken from a female donor with multiple sclerosis, enrolled in a pregnancy study. Both conserved end residues are part of each CDR3. D genes are given only for firm matches.

v_call	j_call	d_call	cdr3_aa
TRBV7-9	TRBJ2-5	TRBD1	CASSFSRTGYQETQYF
TRBV9	TRBJ2-1	-	CASSVRGPYYNEQFF
TRBV19	TRBJ1-1	TRBD1	CASSTTGFGSEAFF
TRBV4-3	TRBJ1-3	-	CASSQDLPREPHSGNTIYF
TRBV5-6	TRBJ2-2	TRBD2	CASSPGTSRTGELFF
TRBV30	TRBJ1-4	-	CAWRETGITTNEKLFF
TRBV4-1	TRBJ1-3	-	CASSQDGGRNSLGNTIYF
TRBV4-1	TRBJ2-7	-	CASSQASDSYEQYF
TRBV11-2	TRBJ1-1	-	CASSLEQTEAFF
TRBV12-5	TRBJ1-1	-	CASGNPGRRAFF
TRBV27	TRBJ1-2	TRBD1	CASSEKTGANYGYTF
TRBV27	TRBJ1-2	-	CASSFSRTDTYGYTF
TRBV19	TRBJ1-5	-	CASSFWTELSNQPQHF
TRBV2	TRBJ2-1	-	CASMTAEHRPLNNEQFF
TRBV7-9	TRBJ2-7	-	CASSLSDSTDEQYF
TRBV6-5	TRBJ2-5	TRBD1	CASSPGTGETQYF
TRBV9	TRBJ1-4	-	CASSTSGGSTNEKLFF
TRBV29-1	TRBJ2-7	TRBD2	CSSPGGKPGLAGGSSYEQYF
TRBV7-9	TRBJ1-2	-	CASRSGTRDYGYTF
TRBV27	TRBJ2-5	TRBD2	CASTDLNSGVAQYF
TRBV6-1	TRBJ2-1	TRBD2	CASSEGPAGVEQFF
TRBV6-4	TRBJ2-2	-	CASSDSSGNTGELFF